This T cell receptor (beta chain) originates from a study of T cells expressing NK-cell markers. The CDR3 covers 14 residues. TCRdb re-analyzed the 5' RACE reads; it lists each CDR3 protein once, without DNA. Here the sample table reports 550,000 to 600,000 distinct CDR3 sequences. The clonotype comes from a man between 18 and 35 years old in good health. The sample consisted of blood T cells: a sorted CD56 or NKG2C T cell subset, CD4+ or CD8+ T cells, or bulk PBMC T cells (not recorded which). The chain recombines TRBV12-3 or TRBV12-4 with TRBJ2-5; TCRdb gives TRBD1 as the D gene, but with no DNA this cannot be confirmed. CDR3: CASRQQTGLETQYF.